These 26 T cell receptor beta chains came from one sample sequenced in a study of CD8 T cells in ankylosing spondylitis. Study-wide results and caveats: Made up of fewer than ten highly homologous variants, a TCR beta motif appeared characteristic of ankylosing spondylitis blood.

No antigens are known for them. TCRdb re-called the 5' RACE reads with MiXCR, one entry per CDR3 protein. Of 500,000 to 650,000 distinct CDR3 sequences in the sample, under 5.5% are singletons; the top ten hold roughly 3.3%. Sequences were obtained from blood, either unsorted or a sorted T cell fraction (not recorded which). These receptors came from a male donor with ankylosing spondylitis.

In this sample, this clonotype turned up many times. The J gene is TRBJ2-1, the V gene TRBV7-2; tentatively, D is TRBD2 (5 bases). The CDR3 has 15 residues. V lost 5 bases, J lost 7 bases, and 18 bases lay in between. The germline V gene has CDR1 SGHTA and CDR2 FQGNSA. The DNA for the CDR3 is TGTGCCAGCAGCCCGCGGCTCATTACGGGGAATGAGCAGTTCTTC. This gives the protein CASSPRLITGNEQFF.

This clonotype was observed many times. This chain connects TRBV7-2 to TRBJ2-4; D might be TRBD2 (6 bases). The CDR3 runs to 13 residues. Trimming pared 3 bases from V and 8 bases from J, leaving 11 bases between. Germline V gene lookup returns CDR1 SGHTA and CDR2 FQGNSA. The CDR3 DNA follows: TGTGCCAGCAGCTTGAGCAGGGAGGACATTCAGTACTTC. Translation: CASSLSREDIQYF.

The table lists this clonotype with many counts. This sequence joins TRBV20-1 and TRBJ1-2; 8 bases match TRBD1. This CDR3 contains 13 residues. Unmatched junction bases numbered 5, after V lost 5 bases and J lost 3 bases. Germline lookup yields CDR1 DFQATT and CDR2 SNEGSKA (reference sequence). CDR3 nucleotide sequence: TGCAGTGCTCCGGACAGGGCTGACTATGGCTACACCTTC. Amino acid sequence: CSAPDRADYGYTF.

This clonotype was seen ten or more times. V is TRBV29-1 and J is TRBJ1-2, with TRBD1 as a possible D gene (6 bases). Trimming stripped 8 bases from V and 8 bases from J, with 18 bases between. The CDR3 spans 12 residues. In germline, CDR1 is SQVTM, CDR2 ANQGSEA. The CDR3 here is CSPQDRYGGYTF. The CDR3 bases are TGCAGCCCCCAGGACAGATACGGCGGCTACACCTTC.

This clonotype was counted at least ten times. V is TRBV12-3 or TRBV12-4 and J is TRBJ2-7; no clear D. This CDR3 is 11 amino acids long. V lost 6 bases to trimming and J lost 6 bases, with 9 bases between them. CDR3 protein: CASRREGEQYF. The CDR3 coding sequence is TGTGCCAGCAGACGAGAAGGCGAGCAGTACTTC.

In its sample, this clonotype was seen a few times. The chain is built from TRBV20-1 and TRBJ2-3; 10 nucleotides match TRBD2. The CDR3 consists of 19 residues. CDR1 is DFQATT and CDR2 is SNEGSKA in the germline V gene (reference sequence). Trimming took 0 bases from V and 2 from J; bases not matched to a gene: 14. The DNA for the CDR3 is TGCAGTGCTAGAGATCCAGGGGAACTAGCGGGACAAGACACAGATACGCAGTATTTT. This sequence encodes CSARDPGELAGQDTDTQYF.

This chain links TRBV30 with TRBJ2-3; no clear D gene. The V end was cut by 0 bases, the J end by 3 bases, with 10 bases between. Looked up from germline, CDR1 is GTSNPN and CDR2 is SVGIG (reference sequence). The CDR3 has 14 residues. The chain's CDR3 is CAWSVSARTDTQYF. As DNA, the CDR3 is TGTGCCTGGAGTGTAAGCGCTCGGACAGATACGCAGTATTTT.

This clonotype was recorded at least ten times. This chain joins TRBV5-6 and TRBJ1-1, with D uncertain. Germline CDR1 and CDR2: SGHDT and YYEEEE. This CDR3 region has 14 residues. Trimming left V 0 bases short and J 4 bases short, with 10 bases between. DNA for the CDR3: TGTGCCAGCAGCTTGGTAGGCCGGTTCACTGAAGCTTTCTTT. Protein: CASSLVGRFTEAFF.

This clonotype has at least ten counts. The chain links TRBV14 to TRBJ2-1; perhaps TRBD2 as D (6 bases). This CDR3 has 13 amino acids. CDR1 and CDR2 (germline): SGHDN, FVKESK. The V and J ends lost 4 bases and 5 bases respectively, with 9 bases between them. Written as DNA, the CDR3 is TGTGCCAGCAGCCTGAGCGGGCACAATGAGCAGTTCTTC. Translation: CASSLSGHNEQFF.

Ten or more counts support this clonotype. This sequence joins TRBV24-1 and TRBJ2-1, with D unresolved. The CDR3 totals 14 residues. The ends were cut back, 6 bases at V and 0 bases at J, with 8 bases in the middle. The germline V gene encodes CDR1 KGHDR and CDR2 SFDVKD. CDR3 protein: CATSSLNSYNEQFF. The CDR3 DNA sequence: TGTGCCACCAGTAGCCTTAACTCCTACAATGAGCAGTTCTTC.

The rearrangement joins TRBV7-9 to TRBJ2-1; 13 bases agree with TRBD2. Per germline, CDR1 SEHNR and CDR2 FQNEAQ (reference sequence). The J segment lost 12 bases and the V segment lost 5 bases, leaving 13 bases of the junction unmatched. The CDR3 has 16 amino acids. The CDR3 coding sequence is TGTGCCAGCAGCCCAATAAGCGGACTAGCGGGAGATCGGCAGTTCTTC. It codes for CASSPISGLAGDRQFF. The full variable domain, with the rest looked up from reference TRBV7-9 and TRBJ2-1, is DTGVSQNPRHKITKRGQNVTFRCDPISEHNRLYWYRQTLGQGPEFLTYFQNEAQLEKSRLLSDRFSAERPKGSFSTLEIQRTEQGDSAMYLCASSPISGLAGDRQFFGPGTRLTVL.

This clonotype was observed many times. A read error may account for a junction end that differs from germline. The chain is built from TRBV3-1 and TRBJ2-7, with a weak D call TRBD1 (5 bases). The CDR3 consists of 16 residues. The V gene's germline CDR1 is LGHDT and CDR2 YNNKEL (reference sequence). CDR3: CASSQDFPRAPYEQYF. In DNA form, the CDR3 reads TGTGCCAGCAGTCAAGACTTCCCCAGGGCCCCCTACGAGCAGTACTTC.

The V gene is TRBV9, the J gene TRBJ2-7, with 7 nucleotides matching TRBD1. This CDR3 region has 16 residues. Per germline, CDR1 SGDLS and CDR2 YYNGEE. The V gene end was trimmed by 3 bases and the J gene end by 1 base; junction bases not matched to a gene: 10. CDR3 coding DNA: TGTGCCAGCAGCGCCGTGACAGGGTCAGGGTCCTACGAGCAGTACTTC. Translating it yields CASSAVTGSGSYEQYF.

This chain uses TRBV27 with TRBJ2-2, with no clear D. Germline-derived CDR1 and CDR2 are MNHEY and SMNVEV (reference sequence). V was pared by 1 base and J by 3 bases, with 15 bases between. This CDR3 is 17 amino acids long. This CDR3 is CASSLYLRPSDTGELFF. CDR3 nucleotides: TGTGCCAGCAGTTTATACCTGAGGCCGAGCGACACCGGGGAGCTGTTTTTT.

This clonotype has a count of ten or more. The chain has TRBV28 and TRBJ2-7, with TRBD1 matching 11 bases. V shed 7 bases, J shed 7 bases, and the junction held 12 bases outside the gene matches. Germline V gene lookup returns CDR1 MDHEN and CDR2 SYDVKM. This CDR3 spans 15 amino acids. The CDR3 nucleotides are TGTGCCAGCATAACCCCGGGACAGGGGGGTGAAGAGCAGTACTTC. This codes for CASITPGQGGEEQYF.

This clonotype was recorded many times. In DNA, the CDR3 is TGCGCCAGCAGCTTATATGGACAGAACACTGAAGCTTTCTTT. Amino acids: CASSLYGQNTEAFF. The chain has TRBV5-1 and TRBJ1-1; tentatively, D is TRBD1 (5 bases). The CDR3 loop spans 14 amino acids. Germline V gives CDR1 SGHRS, CDR2 YFSETQ. V lost 2 bases to trimming and J lost 1 base, with 9 bases between them.

This clonotype was found many times. The chain links TRBV10-1 to TRBJ2-1, with TRBD2 identical over 7 bases. CDR1 WNHNN and CDR2 SYGVQD come from the germline V gene (reference sequence). The CDR3 sequence is 13 residues long. Trimming cost V 4 bases and J 7 bases; bases outside gene matches: 4. The CDR3 DNA follows: TGCGCCAGCAGTGGGGGGGGTGGAAATGAGCAGTTCTTC. Translation: CASSGGGGNEQFF.

Many counts were recorded for this clonotype. The CDR3 DNA follows: TGCAGTGCTGGATGGCAGGGGTTTGGTGGCTACACCTTC. Translating gives CSAGWQGFGGYTF. The chain couples TRBV20-1 to TRBJ1-2; D might be TRBD1 (6 bases). CDR1 is DFQATT and CDR2 is SNEGSKA in the germline V gene (reference sequence). The CDR3 has 13 residues. V was trimmed by 5 bases and J by 7 bases, leaving 17 bases between them.

This clonotype was seen many times. The chain links TRBV15 to TRBJ2-3, with D possibly matching TRBD1 (5 bases). CDR1 is LNHNV, CDR2 YYDKDF, per germline (reference sequence). The CDR3 is made up of 16 amino acids. V lost 0 bases and J lost 3, with 13 bases in between. The CDR3 nucleotides read TGTGCCACCAGCAGAGATAGTCAGGGTCGAACAGATACGCAGTATTTT. This sequence encodes CATSRDSQGRTDTQYF. Supplemented by reference TRBV15 and TRBJ2-3, the full variable domain reads DAMVIQNPRYQVTQFGKPVTLSCSQTLNHNVMYWYQQKSSQAPKLLFHYYDKDFNNEADTPDNFQSRRPNTSFCFLDIRSPGLGDTAMYLCATSRDSQGRTDTQYFGPGTRLTVL.

This clonotype was observed many times. This chain uses TRBV6-2 or TRBV6-3 with TRBJ1-6; no clear D gene. Trimming took off 3 bases at V and 6 bases at J, with 15 bases between the two ends. CDR3 length: 16 residues. Germline CDR1 MNHEY, CDR2 SVGEGT. CDR3 protein: CASSYSFGVPNSPLHF. The CDR3 DNA reads TGTGCCAGCAGTTATTCCTTCGGGGTGCCTAATTCACCCCTCCACTTT.

This clonotype was seen ten or more times. The chain has TRBV24-1 and TRBJ1-1, with D possibly being TRBD1 (5 bases). The germline gives CDR1 KGHDR, CDR2 SFDVKD. Trimming removed 5 bases from V and 7 bases from J, with 13 bases in between. This CDR3 contains 13 residues. CDR3 DNA: TGTGCCACCAGTGCAGCGGGGGACGGTGAAGCTTTCTTT. It yields the protein CATSAAGDGEAFF.

This clonotype was detected a few times. The V call is TRBV10-3, the J call TRBJ2-5; 7 bases map to TRBD2. V gave up 2 bases and J gave up 2 bases; unmatched junction bases: 5. The V gene's germline CDR1 is ENHRY and CDR2 SYGVKD. CDR3 length: 15 amino acids. Here the CDR3 reads CAISEAGVGQETQYF. CDR3 sequence (DNA): TGTGCCATCAGTGAGGCGGGAGTGGGGCAAGAGACCCAGTACTTC.

This clonotype showed up many times. V gene TRBV4-3 combines with J gene TRBJ2-3; no firm D call. The CDR3 has 14 amino acids. V lost 3 bases to trimming and J lost 1 base, with 8 bases between them. The germline gives CDR1 LGHNA, CDR2 YSLEER. This CDR3 is CASSHRKRTDTQYF. CDR3 nucleotide sequence: TGCGCCAGCAGCCACAGAAAGCGCACAGATACGCAGTATTTT.

In its sample, this clonotype was seen a few times. V and J are TRBV27 and TRBJ2-1, with D unclear. V lost 1 base and J 4 bases, leaving 14 bases between the germline ends. CDR3 length equals 16 residues. In germline, CDR1 is MNHEY, CDR2 SMNVEV (reference sequence). The DNA for the CDR3 is TGTGCCAGCAGTTTATTAGGGCTCTTCGGGTACAATGAGCAGTTCTTC. Translation gives CASSLLGLFGYNEQFF.

This clonotype was seen repeatedly, ten times or more. The V call is TRBV28, the J call TRBJ2-1; 7 nucleotides line up with TRBD2. CDR1 is MDHEN, CDR2 SYDVKM, per germline. J was trimmed by 3 bases and V by 3 bases; bases with no gene match: 5. The CDR3 has 15 amino acids. CDR3 coding DNA: TGTGCCAGCAGTTTGGGGACTACCTTCTACAATGAGCAGTTCTTC. This sequence encodes CASSLGTTFYNEQFF.

The chain couples TRBV20-1 to TRBJ2-1; 8 bases are a match to TRBD2. From germline, CDR1 is DFQATT and CDR2 SNEGSKA (reference sequence). CDR3 length: 15 amino acids. V dropped 6 bases and J dropped 6; count of bases not matched to a gene: 13. CDR3 protein: CSAKPASGQINEQFF. As DNA, the CDR3 is TGCAGTGCCAAGCCCGCTAGCGGGCAGATCAATGAGCAGTTCTTC.